Following are 15 T cell receptor beta chains from one sample sequenced in a study of T cell responses to AZD1222 COVID-19 vaccine. Sequencing used immunoSEQ multiplex PCR; TCRdb keeps in-frame clones, though not all of them. The table lists about 180,000 clones, 85% to 95% of them singletons, with around 1% in the top ten. This specimen consisted of peripheral blood, obtained 28 days after the second dose of the MenACWY control vaccine. All receptors come from an adult who received the MenACWY meningococcal vaccine as a control.

The chain links TRBV5-1 to TRBJ2-5; 7 positions match TRBD2. The CDR3 totals 13 residues. With 4 bases clipped from V and 5 bases from J, the junction kept 5 bases outside the gene matches. Germline CDR1 SGHRS, CDR2 YFSETQ. The CDR3 coding sequence is TGCGCCAGCAGCCTCAGGCGGGGGGAGACCCAGTACTTC. Translating gives CASSLRRGETQYF. Filled out from reference TRBV5-1 and TRBJ2-5, the complete variable domain reads KAGVTQTPRYLIKTRGQQVTLSCSPISGHRSVSWYQQTPGQGLQFLFEYFSETQRNKGNFPGRFSGRQFSNSRSEMNVSTLELGDSALYLCASSLRRGETQYFGPGTRLLVL.

This chain joins TRBV6-5 and TRBJ1-1; no clear D. Germline-derived CDR1 and CDR2 are MNHEY and SVGAGI. V was clipped by 4 bases and J by 1 base, with 10 bases between them. CDR3 length: 14 amino acids. The CDR3 bases are TGTGCCAGCAGTTTAGGCAGCAGGAACACTGAAGCTTTCTTT. This codes for CASSLGSRNTEAFF.

This rearrangement joins TRBV6-6 to TRBJ1-5, with TRBD1 matching over 7 bases. Per the germline V gene, CDR1 is MNHNY and CDR2 is SVGAGI (reference sequence). V shed 6 bases, J shed 1 base, and the junction held 3 bases outside the gene matches. There are 14 residues in the CDR3. CDR3 loop: CASRPTGSNQPQHF. Here the CDR3 DNA reads TGTGCCAGCAGGCCGACAGGGAGCAATCAGCCCCAGCATTTT.

This sequence joins TRBV7-2 and TRBJ1-5; D remains ambiguous. This CDR3 is built from 12 residues. Trimming pared 2 bases from V and 7 bases from J, leaving 6 bases between. CDR1 is SGHTA and CDR2 is FQGNSA in the germline V gene. Here the CDR3 DNA reads TGTGCCAGCAGCTTAATGGCACAGCCCCAGCATTTT. Its protein is CASSLMAQPQHF.

This chain joins TRBV7-9 and TRBJ2-5, with D possibly matching TRBD2 (7 bases). CDR1 SEHNR and CDR2 FQNEAQ come from the germline V gene (reference sequence). The germline V and J ends were trimmed by 7 bases and 5 bases, with 14 bases remaining between them. The CDR3 length is 13 residues. This CDR3 reads CASTRGGAETQYF. As DNA, the CDR3 is TGTGCCAGCACCCGTGGGGGGGCCGAGACCCAGTACTTC. Together with reference TRBV7-9 and TRBJ2-5, the CDR3 gives the full variable domain: DTGVSQNPRHKITKRGQNVTFRCDPISEHNRLYWYRQTLGQGPEFLTYFQNEAQLEKSRLLSDRFSAERPKGSFSTLEIQRTEQGDSAMYLCASTRGGAETQYFGPGTRLLVL.

This chain connects TRBV5-4 to TRBJ1-3; 12 bases line up with TRBD1. With 4 bases clipped from V and 9 bases from J, the junction kept 11 bases outside the gene matches. Germline V gives CDR1 SGHNT, CDR2 YYREEE (reference sequence). The CDR3 length is 16 residues. The CDR3 nucleotides read TGTGCCAGCAGCCCGGGACAGGGGGCGAAAACGACCACCATATATTTT. Translation: CASSPGQGAKTTTIYF.

The chain has TRBV5-1 and TRBJ2-2, with a possible D match to TRBD1 (5 bases). V was clipped by 7 bases and J by 5 bases, with 12 bases between them. The CDR3 covers 13 residues. In germline, CDR1 is SGHRS, CDR2 YFSETQ. The CDR3 is CASGASLTGELFF. CDR3 sequence (DNA): TGCGCCAGCGGGGCCAGCCTTACCGGGGAGCTGTTTTTT.

The gene calls are TRBV27 and TRBJ2-3; D is perhaps TRBD1 (6 bases). The ends were cut back, 6 bases at V and 2 bases at J, with 9 bases in the middle. Germline V gene sequence: CDR1 MNHEY, CDR2 SMNVEV (reference sequence). CDR3 length: 13 amino acids. In DNA form, the CDR3 reads TGTGCCAGCAGGGACAGAGCCACAGATACGCAGTATTTT. Translation: CASRDRATDTQYF.

J is TRBJ2-1 and V is TRBV7-2; a possible D gene is TRBD1 (5 bases). Trimming cost V 5 bases and J 0 bases, with 11 bases left between them. Germline V gene sequence: CDR1 SGHTA, CDR2 FQGNSA. This CDR3 comprises 15 residues. In nucleotides, the CDR3 is TGTGCCAGCAGCCCCCAGGGCCTCTCCTACAATGAGCAGTTCTTC. Protein: CASSPQGLSYNEQFF. Supplemented by reference TRBV7-2 and TRBJ2-1, the full variable domain reads GAGVSQSPSNKVTEKGKDVELRCDPISGHTALYWYRQSLGQGLEFLIYFQGNSAPDKSGLPSDRFSAERTGGSVSTLTIQRTQQEDSAVYLCASSPQGLSYNEQFFGPGTRLTVL.

The V and J genes are TRBV4-1 and TRBJ1-6; weak D call: TRBD1 (5 bases). The V end lost 4 bases, the J end lost 9 bases, and 19 bases lay between the germline ends. This CDR3 spans 16 amino acids. CDR1 and CDR2 from the germline V gene are MGHRA and YSYEKL. The CDR3 spells CASSRVPREEGSPLHF. CDR3 bases: TGCGCCAGCAGCCGAGTCCCCAGGGAGGAGGGTTCACCCCTCCACTTT.

The chain combines TRBV2 with TRBJ1-2, with D uncertain. V was pared by 6 bases and J by 6 bases, with 17 bases between. This CDR3 comprises 14 residues. The germline V gene has CDR1 SNHLY and CDR2 FYNNEI. CDR3 coding DNA: TGTGCCAGCAGGCCCGCGGCCAGGCCCCATGGCTACACCTTC. This codes for CASRPAARPHGYTF.

The chain couples TRBV7-9 to TRBJ2-7, with a weak D call TRBD1 (5 bases). Germline CDR1 reads SEHNR; CDR2 reads FQNEAQ (reference sequence). The CDR3 sequence is 15 residues long. V gave up 5 bases and J gave up 2 bases, with 16 bases separating them. The CDR3 DNA reads TGTGCCAGCAGCACCCAACAGGATTGGGCCTACGAGCAGTACTTC. Its protein is CASSTQQDWAYEQYF.

The chain links TRBV3-1 (or the pseudogene TRBV3-2) to TRBJ2-3; 9 bases map to TRBD1. This CDR3 contains 16 residues. Germline V gene data show CDR1 as LGHDT and CDR2 as YNNKEL (reference sequence). V dropped 1 base and J dropped 2; count of bases not matched to a gene: 4. Here the CDR3 reads CASSQGGQGNTDTQYF. CDR3 bases: TGTGCCAGCAGCCAAGGGGGACAGGGAAACACAGATACGCAGTATTTT.

V usage is TRBV2 and J usage is TRBJ2-3; D is unclear. The CDR3 loop spans 16 amino acids. The V end was cut by 8 bases, the J end by 0 bases, with 18 bases between. In germline, CDR1 is SNHLY, CDR2 FYNNEI. CDR3: CASALAVTTSTDTQYF. The CDR3, as DNA: TGTGCCAGCGCCCTCGCCGTTACTACTAGCACAGATACGCAGTATTTT.

The gene calls are TRBV6-5 and TRBJ2-1; D unresolved. The germline V and J ends were trimmed by 3 bases and 0 bases, with 9 bases remaining between them. The CDR3 is 15 residues long. Germline V gene data show CDR1 as MNHEY and CDR2 as SVGAGI. The CDR3 nucleotides read TGTGCCAGCAGTTATGAACTTAGCTCCTACAATGAGCAGTTCTTC. Its translation is CASSYELSSYNEQFF.